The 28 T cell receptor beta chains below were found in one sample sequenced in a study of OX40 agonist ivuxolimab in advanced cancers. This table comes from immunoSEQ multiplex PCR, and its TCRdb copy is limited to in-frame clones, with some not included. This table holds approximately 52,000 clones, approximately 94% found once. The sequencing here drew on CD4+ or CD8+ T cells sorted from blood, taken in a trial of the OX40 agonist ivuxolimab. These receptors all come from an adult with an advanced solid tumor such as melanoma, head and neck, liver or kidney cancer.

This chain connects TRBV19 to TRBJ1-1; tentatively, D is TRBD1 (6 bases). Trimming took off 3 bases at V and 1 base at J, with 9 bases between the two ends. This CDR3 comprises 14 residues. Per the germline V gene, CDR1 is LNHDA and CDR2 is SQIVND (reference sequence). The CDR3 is CASSIQGTNTEAFF. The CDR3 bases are TGTGCCAGTAGTATTCAGGGGACGAACACTGAAGCTTTCTTT.

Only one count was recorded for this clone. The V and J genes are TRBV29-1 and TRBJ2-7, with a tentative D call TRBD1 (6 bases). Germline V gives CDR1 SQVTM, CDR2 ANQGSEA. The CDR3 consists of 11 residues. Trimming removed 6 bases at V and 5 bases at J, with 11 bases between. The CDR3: CSVDTGNEQYF. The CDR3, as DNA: TGCAGCGTAGATACAGGGAACGAGCAGTACTTC.

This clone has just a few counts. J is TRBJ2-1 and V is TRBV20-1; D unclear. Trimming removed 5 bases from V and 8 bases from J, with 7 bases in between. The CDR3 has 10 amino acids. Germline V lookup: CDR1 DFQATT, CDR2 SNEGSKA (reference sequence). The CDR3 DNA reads TGCAGTGCTTTTATGTATGAGCAGTTCTTC. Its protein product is CSAFMYEQFF.

The CDR3: CASSTRDRETDTQYF. CDR3 DNA: TGTGCCAGCAGCACTCGGGACAGGGAAACAGATACGCAGTATTTT. J is TRBJ2-3 and V is TRBV9, with TRBD1 matching 9 bases. The CDR3 extends over 15 amino acids. Germline CDR1 is SGDLS and CDR2 is YYNGEE. V was clipped by 4 bases and J by 3 bases; unmatched bases: 6. Full variable domain (rest looked up from reference TRBV9 and TRBJ2-3): DSGVTQTPKHLITATGQRVTLRCSPRSGDLSVYWYQQSLDQGLQFLIQYYNGEERAKGNILERFSAQQFPDLHSELNLSSLELGDSALYFCASSTRDRETDTQYFGPGTRLTVL.

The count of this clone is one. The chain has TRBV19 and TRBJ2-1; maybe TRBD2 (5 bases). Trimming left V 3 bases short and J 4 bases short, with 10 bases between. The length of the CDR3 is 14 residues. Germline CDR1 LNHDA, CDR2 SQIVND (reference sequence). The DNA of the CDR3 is TGTGCCAGTAGTATTGTTCTAGCTTACAATGAGCAGTTCTTC. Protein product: CASSIVLAYNEQFF.

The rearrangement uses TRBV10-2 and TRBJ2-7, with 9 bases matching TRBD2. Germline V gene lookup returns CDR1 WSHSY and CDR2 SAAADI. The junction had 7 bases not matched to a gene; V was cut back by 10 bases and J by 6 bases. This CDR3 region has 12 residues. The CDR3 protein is CAILSGSFEQYF. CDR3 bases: TGCGCCATTCTTAGCGGGAGCTTCGAGCAGTACTTC.

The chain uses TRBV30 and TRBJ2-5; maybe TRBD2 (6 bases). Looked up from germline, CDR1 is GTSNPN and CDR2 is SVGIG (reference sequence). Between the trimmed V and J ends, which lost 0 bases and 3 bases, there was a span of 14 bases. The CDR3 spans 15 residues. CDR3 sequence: CAWSVPEEREETQYF. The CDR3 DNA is TGTGCCTGGAGTGTACCAGAGGAGCGGGAAGAGACCCAGTACTTC.

The CDR3 here is CASSRFIGPPYEQYF. CDR3 bases: TGTGCCAGCAGCCGATTTATCGGGCCTCCCTACGAGCAGTACTTC. This chain links TRBV5-4 with TRBJ2-7; D remains ambiguous. V dropped 4 bases and J dropped 2 bases, with 16 bases sitting between them. The length of the CDR3 is 15 residues. Germline loops: CDR1 SGHNT, CDR2 YYREEE (reference sequence).

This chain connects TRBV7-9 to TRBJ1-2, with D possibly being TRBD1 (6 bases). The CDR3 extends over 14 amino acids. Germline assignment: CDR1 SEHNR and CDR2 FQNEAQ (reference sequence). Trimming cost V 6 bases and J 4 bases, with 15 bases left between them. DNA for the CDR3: TGTGCCAGCAGACCTCTGACAGGTTTCTATGGCTACACCTTC. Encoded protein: CASRPLTGFYGYTF.

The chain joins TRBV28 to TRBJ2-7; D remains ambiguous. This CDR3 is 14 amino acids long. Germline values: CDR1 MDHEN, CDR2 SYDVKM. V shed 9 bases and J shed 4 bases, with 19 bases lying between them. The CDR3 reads CASKPQRIMYEQYF. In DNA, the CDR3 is TGTGCCAGTAAGCCTCAGAGGATAATGTACGAGCAGTACTTC.

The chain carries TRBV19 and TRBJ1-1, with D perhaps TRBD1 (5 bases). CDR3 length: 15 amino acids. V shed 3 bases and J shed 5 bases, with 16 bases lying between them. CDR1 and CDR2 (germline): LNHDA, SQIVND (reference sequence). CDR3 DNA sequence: TGTGCCAGTAGTATTGTCGGGGACTGGGGGACTGAAGCTTTCTTT. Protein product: CASSIVGDWGTEAFF.

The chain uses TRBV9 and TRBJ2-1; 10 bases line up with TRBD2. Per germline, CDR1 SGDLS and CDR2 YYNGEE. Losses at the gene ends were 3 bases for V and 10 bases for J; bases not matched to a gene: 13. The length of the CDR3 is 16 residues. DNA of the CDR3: TGTGCCAGCAGCGAAACCAGCGGGAGGGCCTTCGGAGAGCAGTTCTTC. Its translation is CASSETSGRAFGEQFF.

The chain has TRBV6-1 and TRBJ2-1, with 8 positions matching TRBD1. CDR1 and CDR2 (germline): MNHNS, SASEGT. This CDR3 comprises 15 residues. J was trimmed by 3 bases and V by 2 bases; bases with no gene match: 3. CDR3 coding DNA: TGTGCCAGCAGTGAAAGAGACAGGGGCTACAATGAGCAGTTCTTC. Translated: CASSERDRGYNEQFF.

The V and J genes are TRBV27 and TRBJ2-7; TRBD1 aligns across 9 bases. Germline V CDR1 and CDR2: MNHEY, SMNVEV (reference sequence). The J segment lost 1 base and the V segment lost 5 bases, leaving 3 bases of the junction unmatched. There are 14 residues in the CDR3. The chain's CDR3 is CASSAGQGSYEQYF. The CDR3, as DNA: TGTGCCAGCAGTGCGGGACAGGGATCCTACGAGCAGTACTTC.

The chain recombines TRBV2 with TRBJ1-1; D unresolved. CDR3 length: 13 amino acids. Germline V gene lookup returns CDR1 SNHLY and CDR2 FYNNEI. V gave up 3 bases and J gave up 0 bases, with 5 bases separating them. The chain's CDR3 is CASSDGMNTEAFF. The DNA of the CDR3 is TGTGCCAGCAGTGACGGCATGAACACTGAAGCTTTCTTT.

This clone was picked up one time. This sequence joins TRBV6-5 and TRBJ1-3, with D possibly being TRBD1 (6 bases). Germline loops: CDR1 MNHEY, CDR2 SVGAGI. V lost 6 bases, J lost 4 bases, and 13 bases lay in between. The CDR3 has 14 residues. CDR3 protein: CASRTADSGNTIYF. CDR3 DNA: TGTGCCAGCAGGACCGCGGACAGCGGAAACACCATATATTTT.

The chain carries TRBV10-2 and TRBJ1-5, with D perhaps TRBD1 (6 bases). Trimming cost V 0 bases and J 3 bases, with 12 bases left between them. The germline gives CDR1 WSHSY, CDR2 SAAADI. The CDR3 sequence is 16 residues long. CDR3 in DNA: TGCGCCAGCAGTGAGTCTGGGGGCCCGATCAATCAGCCCCAGCATTTT. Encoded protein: CASSESGGPINQPQHF.

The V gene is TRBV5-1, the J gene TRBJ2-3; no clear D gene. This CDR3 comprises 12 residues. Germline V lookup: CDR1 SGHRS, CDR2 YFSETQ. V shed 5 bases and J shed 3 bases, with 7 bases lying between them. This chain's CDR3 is CASSGWTDTQYF. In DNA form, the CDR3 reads TGCGCCAGCAGTGGGTGGACAGATACGCAGTATTTT.

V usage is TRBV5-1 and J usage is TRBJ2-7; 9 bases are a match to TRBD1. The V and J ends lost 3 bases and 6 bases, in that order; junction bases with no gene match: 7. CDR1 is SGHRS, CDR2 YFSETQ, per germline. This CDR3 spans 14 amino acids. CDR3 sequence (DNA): TGCGCCAGCAGCTCGGACAGGGGTCGGGGCGAGCAGTACTTC. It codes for CASSSDRGRGEQYF.

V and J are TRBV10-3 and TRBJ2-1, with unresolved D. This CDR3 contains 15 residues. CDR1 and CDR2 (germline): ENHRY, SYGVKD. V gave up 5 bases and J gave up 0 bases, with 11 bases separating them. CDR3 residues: CAISSAQSSYNEQFF. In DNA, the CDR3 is TGTGCCATCAGTTCCGCGCAGAGCTCCTACAATGAGCAGTTCTTC.

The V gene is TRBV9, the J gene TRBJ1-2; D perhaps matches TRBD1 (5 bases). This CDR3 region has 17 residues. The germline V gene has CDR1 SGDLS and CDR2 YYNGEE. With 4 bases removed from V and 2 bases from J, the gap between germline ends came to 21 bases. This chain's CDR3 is CASSPPPEGPINYGYTF. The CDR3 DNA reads TGTGCCAGCAGCCCCCCACCAGAGGGGCCGATCAACTATGGCTACACCTTC.

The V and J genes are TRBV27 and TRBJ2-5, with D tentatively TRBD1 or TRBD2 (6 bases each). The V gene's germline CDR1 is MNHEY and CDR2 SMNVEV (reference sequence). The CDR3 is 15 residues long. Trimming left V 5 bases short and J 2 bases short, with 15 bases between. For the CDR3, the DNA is TGTGCCAGCAGTGTGTGGGGGGCTCGGCAAGAGACCCAGTACTTC. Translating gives CASSVWGARQETQYF.

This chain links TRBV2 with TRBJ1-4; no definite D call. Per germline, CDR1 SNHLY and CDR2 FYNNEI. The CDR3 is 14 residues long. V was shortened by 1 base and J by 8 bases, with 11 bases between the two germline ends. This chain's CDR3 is CASSEGQAWEKLFF. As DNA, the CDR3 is TGTGCCAGCAGTGAAGGGCAGGCCTGGGAAAAACTGTTTTTT.

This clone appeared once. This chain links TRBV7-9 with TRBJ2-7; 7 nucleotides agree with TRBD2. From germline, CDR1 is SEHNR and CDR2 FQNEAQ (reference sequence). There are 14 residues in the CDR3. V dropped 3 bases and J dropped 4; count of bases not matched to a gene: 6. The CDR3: CASSFLSGGYEQYF. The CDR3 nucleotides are TGTGCCAGCAGCTTTCTCTCGGGGGGTTACGAGCAGTACTTC. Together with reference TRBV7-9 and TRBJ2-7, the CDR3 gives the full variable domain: DTGVSQNPRHKITKRGQNVTFRCDPISEHNRLYWYRQTLGQGPEFLTYFQNEAQLEKSRLLSDRFSAERPKGSFSTLEIQRTEQGDSAMYLCASSFLSGGYEQYFGPGTRLTVT.

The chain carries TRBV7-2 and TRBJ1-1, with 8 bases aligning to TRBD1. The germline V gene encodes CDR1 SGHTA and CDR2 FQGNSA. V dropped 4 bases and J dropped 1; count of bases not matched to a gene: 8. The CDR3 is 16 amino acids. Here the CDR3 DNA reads TGTGCCAGCAGCTATGGACAGGGAGCTCCGAACACTGAAGCTTTCTTT. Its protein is CASSYGQGAPNTEAFF.

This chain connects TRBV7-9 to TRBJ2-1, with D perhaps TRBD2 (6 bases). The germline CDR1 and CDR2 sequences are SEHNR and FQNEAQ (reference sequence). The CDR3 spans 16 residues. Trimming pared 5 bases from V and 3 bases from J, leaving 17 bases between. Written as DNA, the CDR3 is TGTGCCAGCAGCCCCCCCGGGACTCCGATCTACAATGAGCAGTTCTTC. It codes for CASSPPGTPIYNEQFF.

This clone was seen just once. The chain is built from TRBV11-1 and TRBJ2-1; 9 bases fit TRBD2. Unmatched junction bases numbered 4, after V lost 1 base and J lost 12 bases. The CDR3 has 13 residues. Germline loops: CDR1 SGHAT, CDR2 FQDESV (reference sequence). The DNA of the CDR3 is TGTGCCAGCAGCTTAGTGTCGACTAGCGGGCAGTTCTTC. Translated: CASSLVSTSGQFF.

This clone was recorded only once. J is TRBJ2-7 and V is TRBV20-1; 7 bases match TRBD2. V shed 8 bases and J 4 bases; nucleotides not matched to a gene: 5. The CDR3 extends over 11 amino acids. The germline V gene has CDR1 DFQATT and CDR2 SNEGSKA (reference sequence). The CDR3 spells CSWGGKYEQYF. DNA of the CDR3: TGCAGTTGGGGAGGGAAATACGAGCAGTACTTC.